This is a list of T cell receptor beta chains from one sample in a study of cytomegalovirus exposure and HLA in healthy donors. Profiling relied on immunoSEQ multiplex PCR, and the TCRdb table lists in-frame clones only, not all of them. The data show 71,000 or so clones, approximately 93% seen once. Sequencing used PBMCs. The receptors stem from a woman aged 18 to 35 in good health and CMV-seronegative. CDR3s include the opening cysteine and the closing phenylalanine or tryptophan. D genes are given only for firm matches. Rows give clone size only sometimes, using once, few, many, or a class for an expanded clone.

TGTGCCAGCAGTCCCCAGGGGGAGGTCACAGATACGCAGTATTTT	CASSPQGEVTDTQYF	TRBJ2-3	-	-	TRBV28
TGTGCCAGTAAAGGGGGGGGCAACAATCAGCCCCAGCATTTT	CASKGGGNNQPQHF	TRBJ1-5	-	-	TRBV19
TGTGCCAGCAGTAGACTAGCGGGAGGAGGGAATGAGCAGTTCTTC	CASSRLAGGGNEQFF	TRBJ2-1	once	TRBD2	TRBV6-6
TGTGCCAGCAGTGCCGGTACGAACACTGAAGCTTTCTTT	CASSAGTNTEAFF	TRBJ1-1	-	-	TRBV6-1
TGTGCCAGTAGCGGAGGGACAGGTCGCAATCAGCCCCAGCATTTT	CASSGGTGRNQPQHF	TRBJ1-5	-	TRBD1	TRBV19
TGTGCCAGCAGTGAAGCGCTACCGGAAAGGGCAGGGGCCTCCGGGGAGCTGTTTTTT	CASSEALPERAGASGELFF	TRBJ2-2	-	-	TRBV2
TGTGCCAGCTCACCATCGCTCAGCGGGAAATCCAACGAGCAGTACTTC	CASSPSLSGKSNEQYF	TRBJ2-7	-	TRBD2	TRBV18
TGCGCCAGCAGCTCAATAGCGGGGGAGCTCGATACGCAGTATTTT	CASSSIAGELDTQYF	TRBJ2-3	-	TRBD2	TRBV5-1
TGTGCCAGCAGAAGACTAGCCGAGGAGACCCAGTACTTC	CASRRLAEETQYF	TRBJ2-5	once	TRBD2	TRBV6-5
TGTGCCAGCAGTTCTCAACAGGGGGGGAATCAGCCCCAGCATTTT	CASSSQQGGNQPQHF	TRBJ1-5	-	TRBD1	TRBV28
TGCGCCAGCAGCTACGACAGGCCTTCCTACGAGCAGTACTTC	CASSYDRPSYEQYF	TRBJ2-7	-	-	TRBV5-1
TGCAGCGTTGAGATTTCGGTCCACGAGCAGTACTTC	CSVEISVHEQYF	TRBJ2-7	-	-	TRBV29-1
TGTGCCAGCAGCCTAAAGACTAGAGTCGAGCAGTACTTC	CASSLKTRVEQYF	TRBJ2-7	few	-	TRBV7-8
TGCGCCAGCAGTAACCCGGGACAGGGGTTTCCCTACGAGCAGTACTTC	CASSNPGQGFPYEQYF	TRBJ2-7	-	TRBD1	TRBV10-2
TGTGCCAGCAGCCTCGGGACAGGGGACTATGGCTACACCTTC	CASSLGTGDYGYTF	TRBJ1-2	-	TRBD1	TRBV28
TGTGCCAGCAGCTTGGCTAGCGGGGGGGCCATCAATGAGCAGTTCTTC	CASSLASGGAINEQFF	TRBJ2-1	-	TRBD2	TRBV5-4
TGTGCCAGCAGACGACAGGGGTTTCAGACCCAGTACTTC	CASRRQGFQTQYF	TRBJ2-5	-	TRBD1	TRBV13
TGTGCCAGCAGCCCCCAAGGGGAGGGAGCCGGGGCCAACGTCCTGACTTTC	CASSPQGEGAGANVLTF	TRBJ2-6	-	TRBD2	TRBV6-4
TGTGCCAGCAGCAGGAGGGACAGCCCCACGGAGGGCTACACCTTC	CASSRRDSPTEGYTF	TRBJ1-2	-	TRBD1	TRBV5-8
TGTGCCTGGAGTGTTTTCGGACAGGGGTTCTCCTACGAGCAGTACTTC	CAWSVFGQGFSYEQYF	TRBJ2-7	-	TRBD1	TRBV30
TGTGCCAGCAGCCGGCGGGGAGAGACCCAGTACTTC	CASSRRGETQYF	TRBJ2-5	-	-	TRBV27
TGTGCCAGTTGGGGGGGCGGTAATTCACCCCTCCACTTT	CASWGGGNSPLHF	TRBJ1-6	-	-	TRBV6-6
TGTGCCAGCAGTGGGGGGGACTCCCAAGAGACCCAGTACTTC	CASSGGDSQETQYF	TRBJ2-5	-	-	TRBV6-1
TGTGCCAGCAGTGCTGGGACAGGGAAAACTGGGGCCAACGTCCTGACTTTC	CASSAGTGKTGANVLTF	TRBJ2-6	-	TRBD1	TRBV2
TGTGCCAGCAGCTCTCACAAACGGGACTGGGGAGGCTACGAGCAGTACTTC	CASSSHKRDWGGYEQYF	TRBJ2-7	-	-	TRBV7-2
TGCGCCAGCAGCCAAGAAGTAGGGCAGGGCAGAGGCTACACCTTC	CASSQEVGQGRGYTF	TRBJ1-2	once	-	TRBV4-1
TGTGCCAGCAGCTTTCTGGCGGGCCAAGAGACCCAGTACTTC	CASSFLAGQETQYF	TRBJ2-5	-	-	TRBV5-6
TGTGCCAGCAGTCCCACGGGGTGGTATGGCTACACCTTC	CASSPTGWYGYTF	TRBJ1-2	-	-	TRBV27
TGTGCCAGCAACCCGGGACTAGCTTACAATGAGCAGTTCTTC	CASNPGLAYNEQFF	TRBJ2-1	-	TRBD2	TRBV9
TGTGCCAGCAATGGAGGGATTATCTACAATGAGCAGTTCTTC	CASNGGIIYNEQFF	TRBJ2-1	-	-	TRBV2
TGTGCCAGCAGTGACCCAGAAAGCGACGAGCAGTACTTC	CASSDPESDEQYF	TRBJ2-7	-	-	TRBV6-4
TGTGCCAGCAATGCGGAGAGAGGAAACACCATATATTTT	CASNAERGNTIYF	TRBJ1-3	-	-	TRBV2
TGTGCTAGTGGTTTGTCAAGCGGGGGCCTATACAATGAGCAGTTCTTC	CASGLSSGGLYNEQFF	TRBJ2-1	-	TRBD2	TRBV12-5
TGTGCCAGCAGCTTATCGGCGGGAAGGGGCACCGGGGAGCTGTTTTTT	CASSLSAGRGTGELFF	TRBJ2-2	-	-	TRBV7-3
TGTGCCAGCTCACCGGACAGTAGGTCACCCCTCCACTTT	CASSPDSRSPLHF	TRBJ1-6	-	-	TRBV18
TGTGCCAGCAGTTTAATGATAGGGGGCGGGGCTCCCTCAGGAGGCTACACCTTC	CASSLMIGGGAPSGGYTF	TRBJ1-2	-	TRBD1	TRBV28
TGTGCCAGTAGTAAGACAGGTTCGGGCTACAATGAGCAGTTCTTC	CASSKTGSGYNEQFF	TRBJ2-1	-	-	TRBV19
TGCGCCAGCAGCCGCCCTTTGGTTGGCGGGAGGGCCATGGGCACAGATACGCAGTATTTT	CASSRPLVGGRAMGTDTQYF	TRBJ2-3	-	TRBD2	TRBV4-1
TGTGCCAGCAGCCCACCCGGGACAGGCAAATACGGGGCCAACGTCCTGACTTTC	CASSPPGTGKYGANVLTF	TRBJ2-6	-	TRBD1	TRBV4-2
TGTGCCTGGAGAGAGGGTCCCCTTAATGAAAAACTGTTTTTT	CAWREGPLNEKLFF	TRBJ1-4	-	-	TRBV30
TGTGCCAGCATGACCGGGACAGGGTACGAGCAGTACTTC	CASMTGTGYEQYF	TRBJ2-7	few	TRBD1	TRBV6-1